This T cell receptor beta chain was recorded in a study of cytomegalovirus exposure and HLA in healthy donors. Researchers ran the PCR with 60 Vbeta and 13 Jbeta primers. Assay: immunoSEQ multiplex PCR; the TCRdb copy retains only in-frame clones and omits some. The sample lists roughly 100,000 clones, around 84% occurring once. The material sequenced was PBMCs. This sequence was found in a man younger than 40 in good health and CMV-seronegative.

CDR3 sequence (DNA): TGCGCCAGCTCTAAGTGGGGTAGTGGGGCCACCTACAATGAGCAGTTCTTC. Residues: CASSKWGSGATYNEQFF. The chain joins TRBV10-2 to TRBJ2-1, with D perhaps TRBD1 (5 bases). Germline V gene lookup returns CDR1 WSHSY and CDR2 SAAADI. This CDR3 has 17 residues. The ends were cut back, 8 bases at V and 2 bases at J, with 22 bases in the middle.